This T cell receptor beta chain was captured in a study of cytomegalovirus exposure and HLA in healthy donors. Findings and caveats of the study: TRBV6-2, TRBV6-3 and some other V segments were excluded as indistinguishable. Analysis performed later showed TCR beta chains linked to HLA being more clonally expanded than equally common others.

Remarks on this clone: Antigen unknown.

60 Vbeta and 13 Jbeta primers were used in PCR. The repertoire was sequenced with immunoSEQ multiplex PCR; TCRdb's copy has only in-frame clones and lacks some. The repertoire holds under 150,000 clones, with 74% as singletons. Germline CDR1 is SGHVS and CDR2 is FNYEAQ. The CDR3 sequence is 15 residues long. The V gene end was trimmed by 4 bases and the J gene end by 2 bases; junction bases not matched to a gene: 5. The source is a woman in her thirties or forties in good health and CMV-seropositive. The sequenced material came from PBMCs. The V gene is TRBV7-6, the J gene TRBJ2-7, with TRBD1 matching over 10 bases. CDR3 loop: CASSYSGTGAYEQYF. CDR3 sequence (DNA): TGTGCCAGCAGCTATTCCGGGACAGGGGCCTACGAGCAGTACTTC.